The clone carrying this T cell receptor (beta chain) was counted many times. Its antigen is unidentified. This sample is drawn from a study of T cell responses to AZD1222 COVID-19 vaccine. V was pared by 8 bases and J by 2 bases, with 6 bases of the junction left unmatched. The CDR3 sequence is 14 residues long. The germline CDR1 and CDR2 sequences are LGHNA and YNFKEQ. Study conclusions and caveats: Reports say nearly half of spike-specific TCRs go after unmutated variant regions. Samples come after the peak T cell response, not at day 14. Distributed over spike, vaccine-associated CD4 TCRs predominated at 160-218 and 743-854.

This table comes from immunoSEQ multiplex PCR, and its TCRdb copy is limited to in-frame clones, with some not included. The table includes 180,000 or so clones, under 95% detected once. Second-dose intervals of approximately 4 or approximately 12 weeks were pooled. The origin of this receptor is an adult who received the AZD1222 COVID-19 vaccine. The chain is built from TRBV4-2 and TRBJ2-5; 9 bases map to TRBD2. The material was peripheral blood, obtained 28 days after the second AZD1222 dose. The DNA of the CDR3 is TGTGCCAGCTCCCCTAGCGGGGAACAAGAGACCCAGTACTTC. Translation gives CASSPSGEQETQYF.